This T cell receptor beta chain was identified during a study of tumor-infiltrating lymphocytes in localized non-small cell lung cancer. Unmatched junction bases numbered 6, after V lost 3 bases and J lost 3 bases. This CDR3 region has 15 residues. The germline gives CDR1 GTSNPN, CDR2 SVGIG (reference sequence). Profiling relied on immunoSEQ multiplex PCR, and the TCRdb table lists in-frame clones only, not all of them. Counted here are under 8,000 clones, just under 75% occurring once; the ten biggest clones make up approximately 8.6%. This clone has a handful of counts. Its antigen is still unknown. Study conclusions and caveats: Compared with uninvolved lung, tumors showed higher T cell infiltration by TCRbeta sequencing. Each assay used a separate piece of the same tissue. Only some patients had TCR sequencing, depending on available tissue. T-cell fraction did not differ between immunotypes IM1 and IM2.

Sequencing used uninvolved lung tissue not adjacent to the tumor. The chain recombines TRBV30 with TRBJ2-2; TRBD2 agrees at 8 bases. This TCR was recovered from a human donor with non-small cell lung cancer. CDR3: CAWRRREVDTGELFF. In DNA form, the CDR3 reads TGTGCCTGGAGGCGGCGGGAGGTAGACACCGGGGAGCTGTTTTTT.